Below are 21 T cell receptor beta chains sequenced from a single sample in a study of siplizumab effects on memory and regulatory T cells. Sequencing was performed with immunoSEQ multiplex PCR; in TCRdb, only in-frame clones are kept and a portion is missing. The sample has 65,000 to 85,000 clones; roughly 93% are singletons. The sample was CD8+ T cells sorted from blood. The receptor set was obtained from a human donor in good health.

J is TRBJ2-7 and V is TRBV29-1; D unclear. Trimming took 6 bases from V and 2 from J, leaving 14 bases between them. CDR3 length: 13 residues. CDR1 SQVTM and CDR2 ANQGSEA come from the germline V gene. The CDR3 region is CSVPTADPYEQYF. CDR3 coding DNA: TGCAGCGTCCCTACGGCAGACCCCTACGAGCAGTACTTC.

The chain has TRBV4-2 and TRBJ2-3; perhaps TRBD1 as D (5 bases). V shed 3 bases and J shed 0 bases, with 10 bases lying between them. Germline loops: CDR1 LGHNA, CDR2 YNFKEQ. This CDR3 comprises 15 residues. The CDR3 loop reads CASSHDRTSTDTQYF. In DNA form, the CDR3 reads TGTGCCAGCAGCCACGACAGAACTAGCACAGATACGCAGTATTTT.

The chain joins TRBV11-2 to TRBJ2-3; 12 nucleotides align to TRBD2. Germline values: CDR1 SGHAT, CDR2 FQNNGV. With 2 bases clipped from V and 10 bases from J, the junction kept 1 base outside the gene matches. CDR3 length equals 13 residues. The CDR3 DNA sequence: TGTGCCAGCAGCTTATCTAGCGGGGGGGCGCAGTATTTT. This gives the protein CASSLSSGGAQYF.

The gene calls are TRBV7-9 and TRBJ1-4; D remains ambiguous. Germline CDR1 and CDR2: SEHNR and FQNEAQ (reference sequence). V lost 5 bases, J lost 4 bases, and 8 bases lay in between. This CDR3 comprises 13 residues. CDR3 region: CASSPEFNEKLFF. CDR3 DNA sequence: TGTGCCAGCAGCCCTGAGTTTAATGAAAAACTGTTTTTT.

CDR3 nucleotides: TGTGCCAGCAGCAATTCAGTTCGGGCTAGCGGGGGGGCGGGCACAGATACGCAGTATTTT. Translating it yields CASSNSVRASGGAGTDTQYF. V and J are TRBV21-1 and TRBJ2-3; the D call of TRBD2 is as the table states it, not checked on the DNA. TRBV21-1 is annotated as a pseudogene. The CDR3 totals 20 residues.

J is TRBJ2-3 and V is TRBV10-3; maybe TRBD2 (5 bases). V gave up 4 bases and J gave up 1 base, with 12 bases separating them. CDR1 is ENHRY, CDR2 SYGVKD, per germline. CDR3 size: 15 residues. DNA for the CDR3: TGTGCCATCAGTGGACTACCCGCTGGCACAGATACGCAGTATTTT. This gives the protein CAISGLPAGTDTQYF.

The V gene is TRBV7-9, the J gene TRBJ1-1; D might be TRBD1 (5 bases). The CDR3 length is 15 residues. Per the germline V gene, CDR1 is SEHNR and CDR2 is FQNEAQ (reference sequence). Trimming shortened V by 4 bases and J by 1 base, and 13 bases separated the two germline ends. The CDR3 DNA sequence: TGTGCCAGCAGCTCCACCCTCGGGGGGAACACTGAAGCTTTCTTT. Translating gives CASSSTLGGNTEAFF.

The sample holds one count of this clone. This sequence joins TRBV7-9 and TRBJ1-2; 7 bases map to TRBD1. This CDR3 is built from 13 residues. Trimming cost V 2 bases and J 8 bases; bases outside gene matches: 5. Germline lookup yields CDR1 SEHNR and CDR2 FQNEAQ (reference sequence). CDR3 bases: TGTGCCAGCAGCTTAACGGGACAGTCGGGCTACACCTTC. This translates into CASSLTGQSGYTF.

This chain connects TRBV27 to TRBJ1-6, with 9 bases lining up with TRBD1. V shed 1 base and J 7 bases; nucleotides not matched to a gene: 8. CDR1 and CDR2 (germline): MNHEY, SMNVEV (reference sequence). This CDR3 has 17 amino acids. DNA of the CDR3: TGTGCCAGCAGTTTATGGTCGGGACAGGGCCCCAATTCACCCCTCCACTTT. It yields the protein CASSLWSGQGPNSPLHF.

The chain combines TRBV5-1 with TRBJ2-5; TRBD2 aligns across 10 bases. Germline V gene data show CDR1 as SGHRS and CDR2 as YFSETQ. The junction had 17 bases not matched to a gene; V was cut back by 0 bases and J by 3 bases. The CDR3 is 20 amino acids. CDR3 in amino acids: CASSLATIASGGSEEETQYF. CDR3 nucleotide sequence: TGCGCCAGCAGCTTGGCAACCATTGCTAGCGGGGGTTCGGAGGAAGAGACCCAGTACTTC.

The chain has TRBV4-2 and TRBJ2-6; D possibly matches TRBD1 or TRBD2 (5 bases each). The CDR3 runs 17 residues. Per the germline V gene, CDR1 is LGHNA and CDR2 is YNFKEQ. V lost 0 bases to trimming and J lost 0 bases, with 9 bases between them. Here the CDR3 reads CASSQEGESSGANVLTF. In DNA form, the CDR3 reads TGTGCCAGCAGCCAAGAAGGGGAGAGCTCTGGGGCCAACGTCCTGACTTTC.

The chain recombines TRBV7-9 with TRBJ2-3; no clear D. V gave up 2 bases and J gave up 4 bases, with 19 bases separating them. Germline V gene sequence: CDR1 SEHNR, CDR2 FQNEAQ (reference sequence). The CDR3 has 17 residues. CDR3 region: CASSLQLVEVLADTQYF. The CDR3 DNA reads TGTGCCAGCAGCTTACAACTGGTAGAGGTTCTGGCAGATACGCAGTATTTT.

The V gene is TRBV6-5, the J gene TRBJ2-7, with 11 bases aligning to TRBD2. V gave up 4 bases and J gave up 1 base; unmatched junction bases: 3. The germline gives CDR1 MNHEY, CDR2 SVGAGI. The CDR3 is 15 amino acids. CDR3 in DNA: TGTGCCAGCAGTTTGGCTAGCGGGGGGTCCTACGAGCAGTACTTC. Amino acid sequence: CASSLASGGSYEQYF.

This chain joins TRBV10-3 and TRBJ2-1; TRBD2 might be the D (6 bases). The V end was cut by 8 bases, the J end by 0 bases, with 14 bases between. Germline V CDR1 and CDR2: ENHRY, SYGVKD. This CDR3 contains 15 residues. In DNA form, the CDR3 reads TGTGCCATCGCAAATAGCGGAAGCTCCTACAATGAGCAGTTCTTC. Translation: CAIANSGSSYNEQFF.

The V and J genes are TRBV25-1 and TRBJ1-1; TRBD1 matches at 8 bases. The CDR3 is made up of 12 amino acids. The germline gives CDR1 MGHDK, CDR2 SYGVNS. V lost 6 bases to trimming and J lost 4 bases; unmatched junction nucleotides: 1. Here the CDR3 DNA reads TGTGCCAGCAGCACAGGGGGCACTGAAGCTTTCTTT. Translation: CASSTGGTEAFF.

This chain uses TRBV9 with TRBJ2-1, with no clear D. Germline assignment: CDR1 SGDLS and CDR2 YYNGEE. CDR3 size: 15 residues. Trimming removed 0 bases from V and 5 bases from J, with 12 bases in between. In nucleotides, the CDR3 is TGTGCCAGCAGCGTAGAGGCCAGGTGGGACAATGAGCAGTTCTTC. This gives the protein CASSVEARWDNEQFF. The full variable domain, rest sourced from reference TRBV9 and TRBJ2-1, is DSGVTQTPKHLITATGQRVTLRCSPRSGDLSVYWYQQSLDQGLQFLIQYYNGEERAKGNILERFSAQQFPDLHSELNLSSLELGDSALYFCASSVEARWDNEQFFGPGTRLTVL.

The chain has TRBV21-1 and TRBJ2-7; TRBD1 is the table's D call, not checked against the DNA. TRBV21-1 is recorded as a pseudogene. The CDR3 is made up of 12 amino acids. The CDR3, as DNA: TGTGCGACCTACAGGAGACCCTACGAGCAGTACTTC. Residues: CATYRRPYEQYF.

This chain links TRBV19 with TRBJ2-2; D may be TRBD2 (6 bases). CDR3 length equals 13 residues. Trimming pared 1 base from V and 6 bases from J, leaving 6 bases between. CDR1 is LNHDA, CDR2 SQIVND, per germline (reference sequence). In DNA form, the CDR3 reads TGTGCCAGTAGTATAGGGGGGGCCGGGGAGCTGTTTTTT. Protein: CASSIGGAGELFF.

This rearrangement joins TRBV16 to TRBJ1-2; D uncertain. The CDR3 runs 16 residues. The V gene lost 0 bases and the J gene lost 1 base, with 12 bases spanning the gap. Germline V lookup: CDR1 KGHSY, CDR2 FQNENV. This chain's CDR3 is CASSQSQAARNYGYTF. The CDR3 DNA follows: TGTGCCAGCAGCCAATCCCAGGCAGCCCGTAACTATGGCTACACCTTC.

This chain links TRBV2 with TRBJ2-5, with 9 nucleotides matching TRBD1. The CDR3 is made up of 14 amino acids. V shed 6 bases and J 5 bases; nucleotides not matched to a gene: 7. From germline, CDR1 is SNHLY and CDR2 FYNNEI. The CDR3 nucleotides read TGTGCCAGCAGGCCGGGACAGGGTTACGAGACCCAGTACTTC. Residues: CASRPGQGYETQYF.

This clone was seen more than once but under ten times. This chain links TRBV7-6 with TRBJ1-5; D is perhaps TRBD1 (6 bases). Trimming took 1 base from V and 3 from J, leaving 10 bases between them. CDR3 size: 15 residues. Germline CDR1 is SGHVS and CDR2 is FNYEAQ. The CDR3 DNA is TGTGCCAGCAGCTTAGGTCAGGGGATCAATCAGCCCCAGCATTTT. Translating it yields CASSLGQGINQPQHF. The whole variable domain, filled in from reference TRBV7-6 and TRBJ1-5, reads GAGVSQSPRYKVTKRGQDVALRCDPISGHVSLYWYRQALGQGPEFLTYFNYEAQQDKSGLPNDRFSAERPEGSISTLTIQRTEQRDSAMYRCASSLGQGINQPQHFGDGTRLSIL.